The 13 T cell receptor beta chains below were found in one sample sequenced in a study of blood T cell repertoires in COVID-19 (dated by TCRdb to about 2020). The library was generated by the immunoSEQ multiplex PCR assay. Imported from immuneACCESS, the table was reduced by TCRdb to in-frame sequences with V and J called. These copies leave out some clones; in studies compared against another copy, an unresolved V gene accounts for under half, and the cause of the remainder is not known. The sample data list nearly 400,000 clones, and roughly 91% of these were observed just once. The ten largest clones capture about 1.7% of the sample. The sequencing input was PBMCs or T cells enriched from blood (not recorded which). The source is a woman aged 30 to 39 who had recovered from COVID-19.

This sequence joins TRBV12-3 or TRBV12-4 and TRBJ2-7; a possible D gene is TRBD2 (6 bases). This CDR3 has 12 residues. V lost 6 bases and J lost 4, with 10 bases in between. Here the CDR3 DNA reads TGTGCCAGCAGCCGGGAGCTGTACGAGCAGTACTTC. It is translated as CASSRELYEQYF.

The CDR3 bases are TGTGCCAGCAGCTTAGTACGGGGCTACGAGCAGTACTTC. Its protein product is CASSLVRGYEQYF. The V call is TRBV13, the J call TRBJ2-7, with D maybe TRBD2 (5 bases). In germline, CDR1 is PRHDT, CDR2 FYEKMQ (reference sequence). The V end was cut by 1 base, the J end by 3 bases, with 7 bases between. The CDR3 is 13 residues long. Full variable domain (missing parts from reference TRBV13 and TRBJ2-7): AAGVIQSPRHLIKEKRETATLKCYPIPRHDTVYWYQQGPGQDPQFLISFYEKMQSDKGSIPDRFSAQQFSDYHSELNMSSLELGDSALYFCASSLVRGYEQYFGPGTRLTVT.

The V and J genes are TRBV29-1 and TRBJ1-5, with 9 bases aligning to TRBD1. V lost 8 bases to trimming and J lost 1 base; unmatched junction nucleotides: 6. This CDR3 has 14 residues. Germline CDR1 is SQVTM and CDR2 is ANQGSEA. In DNA form, the CDR3 reads TGCAGCTGCGGGACAGGGCACAGCAATCAGCCCCAGCATTTT. Its translation is CSCGTGHSNQPQHF.

The J gene is TRBJ2-5, the V gene TRBV3-1 (or the pseudogene TRBV3-2); the D gene is possibly TRBD1 (5 bases). Per germline, CDR1 LGHDT and CDR2 YNNKEL (reference sequence). CDR3 size: 15 residues. V lost 2 bases and J 5 bases, leaving 15 bases between the germline ends. In DNA, the CDR3 is TGTGCCAGCAGCCAAAGGGCCAACAGGCCGGAGACCCAGTACTTC. It yields the protein CASSQRANRPETQYF.

This sequence joins TRBV9 and TRBJ1-4; D is possibly TRBD1 (6 bases). The CDR3 extends over 14 amino acids. Germline-derived CDR1 and CDR2 are SGDLS and YYNGEE. Deletions cut 4 bases from V and 8 bases from J, with 15 bases between. The CDR3 spells CASSPTGWVEKLFF. In DNA form, the CDR3 reads TGTGCCAGCAGCCCGACAGGATGGGTAGAAAAACTGTTTTTT.

This sequence joins TRBV14 and TRBJ2-1; 16 positions agree with TRBD2. The CDR3 consists of 16 residues. Germline V lookup: CDR1 SGHDN, CDR2 FVKESK. V was pared by 4 bases and J by 8 bases, with 5 bases of the junction left unmatched. The CDR3 here is CASSPLGTSGRDEQFF. The CDR3 nucleotides are TGTGCCAGCAGCCCGTTGGGGACTAGCGGGAGGGATGAGCAGTTCTTC. Full variable domain (remainder filled in from reference TRBV14 and TRBJ2-1): EAGVTQFPSHSVIEKGQTVTLRCDPISGHDNLYWYRRVMGKEIKFLLHFVKESKQDESGMPNNRFLAERTGGTYSTLKVQPAELEDSGVYFCASSPLGTSGRDEQFFGPGTRLTVL.

The chain is built from TRBV3-1 (or the pseudogene TRBV3-2) and TRBJ1-1; 7 bases map to TRBD1. Germline CDR1 is LGHDT and CDR2 is YNNKEL (reference sequence). This CDR3 has 16 residues. Trimming cost V 1 base and J 1 base; bases outside gene matches: 6. CDR3 sequence (DNA): TGTGCCAGCAGCCAAGCGTACAGGGGAGGGAACACTGAAGCTTTCTTT. Translation: CASSQAYRGGNTEAFF.

This chain joins TRBV19 and TRBJ2-1; D unresolved. The CDR3 is made up of 15 amino acids. V dropped 7 bases and J dropped 5 bases, with 18 bases sitting between them. CDR1 and CDR2 (germline): LNHDA, SQIVND (reference sequence). CDR3 sequence reads: CASNAYAGLDNEQFF. As DNA, the CDR3 is TGTGCCAGTAACGCCTACGCAGGTTTGGACAATGAGCAGTTCTTC.

The genes are TRBV5-6 and TRBJ2-5, with TRBD1 identical over 10 bases. The DNA end is a closer match to TRBJ2-7, so the J assignment may be wrong. The CDR3 is 14 amino acids. Germline V CDR1 and CDR2: SGHDT, YYEEEE. This CDR3 reads CASSSGTGAYEQYF. The CDR3 DNA follows: TGTGCCAGCAGCTCCGGGACAGGGGCCTACGAGCAGTACTTC.

V and J are TRBV7-3 and TRBJ1-1; 8 bases are a match to TRBD1. CDR3 size: 15 residues. J lost 3 bases, V lost 2 bases, and 5 bases had no gene match. CDR1 and CDR2 (germline): SGHTA, FQGTGA. CDR3 coding DNA: TGTGCCAGCAGCTTAGTAGGACAGGGATACACTGAAGCTTTCTTT. Translating it yields CASSLVGQGYTEAFF.

The chain is built from TRBV5-8 and TRBJ1-1; D unresolved. This CDR3 is built from 12 residues. CDR1 is SGHTS and CDR2 is YDEGEE in the germline V gene. The V end lost 4 bases, the J end lost 11 bases, and 15 bases lay between the germline ends. The CDR3: CASSPPGLRAFF. CDR3 bases: TGTGCCAGCAGCCCACCGGGATTACGGGCTTTCTTT.

The chain links TRBV5-6 to TRBJ1-5; a weak D match, TRBD1 (6 bases). CDR3 length: 15 residues. Germline CDR1 and CDR2: SGHDT and YYEEEE. Trimming removed 6 bases at V and 4 bases at J, with 17 bases between. The CDR3 loop reads CASTWGPGGNQPQHF. The CDR3 DNA follows: TGTGCCAGCACATGGGGGCCGGGAGGAAATCAGCCCCAGCATTTT.

The V gene is TRBV9, the J gene TRBJ1-6; D may be TRBD1 (5 bases). Trimming took off 4 bases at V and 10 bases at J, with 18 bases between the two ends. Germline loops: CDR1 SGDLS, CDR2 YYNGEE. The CDR3 sequence is 15 residues long. The CDR3 loop is CASSQEEGRGSPLHF. CDR3 coding DNA: TGTGCCAGCAGCCAAGAGGAGGGGCGTGGATCACCCCTCCACTTT.